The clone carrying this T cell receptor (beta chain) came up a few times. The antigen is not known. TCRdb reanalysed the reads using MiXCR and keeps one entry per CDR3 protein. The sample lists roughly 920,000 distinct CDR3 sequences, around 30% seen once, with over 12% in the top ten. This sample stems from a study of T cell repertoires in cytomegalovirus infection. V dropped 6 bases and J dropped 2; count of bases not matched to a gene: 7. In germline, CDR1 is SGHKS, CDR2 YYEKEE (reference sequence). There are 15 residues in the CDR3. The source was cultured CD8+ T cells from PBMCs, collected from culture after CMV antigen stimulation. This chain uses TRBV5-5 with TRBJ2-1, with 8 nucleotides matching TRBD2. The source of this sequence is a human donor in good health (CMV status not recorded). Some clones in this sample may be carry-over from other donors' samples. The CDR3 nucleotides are TGTGCCAGCAACCCCCGGGGGGGGCCCTACAATGAGCAGTTCTTC. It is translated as CASNPRGGPYNEQFF.